The clone carrying this T cell receptor (beta chain) came up a few times. Its antigen is unknown. The data were obtained in a study of T cell repertoires in cytomegalovirus infection. Background on the study: The study used recently identified HLA-C-restricted and well-studied HLA-B-restricted CMV epitopes. Based on public TCR beta signatures, there were indications of CMV infection and of a matching HLA type.

Whole-study results and caveats: Accumulated public TCR beta family frequency recognized individuals carrying CMV together with the relevant HLA. Dominating the ex vivo response were HLA-C-restricted CMV-specific TCR beta clonotypes.

TCRdb passed the reads through MiXCR, listing each CDR3 protein once. The sample has fewer than 1,000,000 distinct CDR3 sequences; around 32% are singletons. CDR1 and CDR2 from the germline V gene are MGHRA and YSYEKL. This CDR3 has 18 residues. The V and J ends lost 4 bases and 0 bases, in that order; junction bases with no gene match: 9. The TCR comes from a human donor in good health (CMV status not recorded). Some clones in this sample may be carry-over from other donors' samples. The chain is built from TRBV4-1 and TRBJ2-2, with TRBD1 identical over 9 bases. The material was cultured CD8+ T cells from PBMCs, obtained from culture after CMV antigen stimulation. The CDR3 bases are TGCGCCAGCAGCCCCCTCGGGGGACAGGGACCGAACACCGGGGAGCTGTTTTTT. Translation gives CASSPLGGQGPNTGELFF.